This T cell receptor (beta chain) is from a study of PD-1 blockade in mismatch repair-deficient tumors. Study-level findings and limits: After pembrolizumab, tumor-resident clones rose rapidly, then generally contracted before radiologic responses.

The V gene's germline CDR1 is MNHEY and CDR2 SVGAGI. The CDR3 length is 14 residues. Trimming shortened V by 0 bases and J by 3 bases, and 9 bases separated the two germline ends. Repertoires were generated with immunoSEQ multiplex PCR, while TCRdb's copy carries only in-frame clones and drops some. Seen here are under 95,000 clones, approximately 81% observed once, and the top ten hold over 4.5%. TCR sequencing covered a few patients who responded to pembrolizumab. Remarks on this clone: What it binds is not known.

The source was peripheral blood, collected 44 weeks after starting pembrolizumab. The chain joins TRBV6-5 to TRBJ2-7; D is uncertain. The sequence was obtained from an adult with mismatch repair-deficient cancer. The CDR3 DNA reads as TGTGCCAGCAGTTACTCGGACCGCGACTACGAGCAGTACTTC. Its translation is CASSYSDRDYEQYF.